The 2 T cell receptor beta chains below were found in one sample sequenced in a study of T cell clones after liver transplantation. Data came from immunoSEQ multiplex PCR; TCRdb stores just in-frame clones and leaves some out. The sample lists 45,000 to 60,000 clones, less than 85% seen once, with approximately 8.5% in the top ten. The source material was CD4+ T cells from blood, sampled before liver transplant. The receptors stem from a human donor who received a liver transplant.

V and J are TRBV28 and TRBJ2-1, with 10 positions matching TRBD1. CDR3 length: 15 residues. V was pared by 6 bases and J by 7 bases, with 9 bases of the junction left unmatched. From germline, CDR1 is MDHEN and CDR2 SYDVKM. Written as DNA, the CDR3 is TGTGCCAGCAGCCAACCGGGACAGGGGTTGAATGAGCAGTTCTTC. The encoded protein is CASSQPGQGLNEQFF.

This sequence joins TRBV2 and TRBJ1-2, with TRBD1 identical over 9 bases. The CDR3 runs 17 residues. Germline V gene lookup returns CDR1 SNHLY and CDR2 FYNNEI. The V and J ends lost 2 bases and 2 bases, in that order; junction bases with no gene match: 9. The CDR3 protein is CASSEPPGQGMNYGYTF. The CDR3 nucleotides read TGTGCCAGCAGTGAACCCCCGGGACAGGGTATGAACTATGGCTACACCTTC.